Below are 28 T cell receptor beta chains sequenced from a single sample in a study of regulatory T cells in long-lasting Graves disease. Time point: newly diagnosed GD, antithyroid drugs for less than 3 months. PBMC-derived RNA was used for the TCR library. Construction of the TCR beta libraries employed iRepertoire HTBI primers in conjunction with Arm-PCR of CDR3 regions. One entry per CDR3 protein, called by TCRdb with MiXCR from the multiplex PCR reads. Among under 250,000 distinct CDR3 sequences listed, approximately 18% were seen once. The sample was also reused in another study, on T cells in Graves' hyperthyroidism and ophthalmopathy.

The starting material was peripheral blood mononuclear cells (PBMCs), obtained at new diagnosis, from a patient treated with antithyroid drugs. The receptor source for this set is a woman under 40 with Graves disease.

The rearrangement links TRBV19 to TRBJ2-7, with 8 positions matching TRBD1. V shed 5 bases, J shed 3 bases, and the junction held 9 bases outside the gene matches. Germline V gene lookup returns CDR1 LNHDA and CDR2 SQIVND (reference sequence). This CDR3 is built from 15 residues. The CDR3 region is CASSSVGTGGYEQYF. The DNA for the CDR3 is TGTGCCAGTAGTTCGGTCGGGACAGGTGGCTACGAGCAGTACTTC.

This clonotype has ten or more counts. The genes are TRBV20-1 and TRBJ1-6; 7 nucleotides line up with TRBD1. V shed 2 bases and J 4 bases; nucleotides not matched to a gene: 2. The CDR3 length is 14 residues. Germline V lookup: CDR1 DFQATT, CDR2 SNEGSKA (reference sequence). CDR3 sequence: CSARQGGYNSPLHF. CDR3 DNA sequence: TGCAGTGCTAGACAGGGGGGGTATAATTCACCCCTCCACTTT.

This clonotype was seen many times. The chain couples TRBV5-1 to TRBJ1-1; D perhaps matches TRBD1 (6 bases). Trimming took 0 bases from V and 1 from J, leaving 13 bases between them. Germline-derived CDR1 and CDR2 are SGHRS and YFSETQ. The CDR3 is made up of 16 amino acids. The CDR3 reads CASSLAGSRGNTEAFF. CDR3 bases: TGCGCCAGCAGCTTGGCCGGAAGCAGGGGGAACACTGAAGCTTTCTTT.

This clonotype was detected only a few times. One end of the junction fails to match germline, which may point to a read error. The chain joins TRBV2 to TRBJ2-1, with TRBD2 matching 10 bases. Germline CDR1 reads SNHLY; CDR2 reads FYNNEI. This CDR3 region has 16 residues. In DNA, the CDR3 is TGTGCCAGCAGTGAAACCGCTAGCGGGAGTACAAATGAGCAGCTCTTC. It is translated as CASSETASGSTNEQLF.

This clonotype was seen repeatedly, ten times or more. CDR3 region: CASTGQALMNTEAFF. The CDR3 bases are TGTGCCAGCACTGGACAGGCCTTAATGAACACTGAAGCTTTCTTT. The rearrangement uses TRBV6-1 and TRBJ1-1, with TRBD1 matching over 7 bases. Per germline, CDR1 MNHNS and CDR2 SASEGT. The CDR3 covers 15 residues. J was trimmed by 0 bases and V by 7 bases; bases with no gene match: 8.

Many counts were recorded for this clonotype. The chain has TRBV5-1 and TRBJ2-7, with D unclear. CDR3 length equals 15 residues. The germline V gene encodes CDR1 SGHRS and CDR2 YFSETQ. The germline V and J ends were trimmed by 5 bases and 0 bases, with 15 bases remaining between them. The CDR3 spells CASREDLVGSYEQYF. Written as DNA, the CDR3 is TGCGCCAGCAGGGAAGATCTCGTCGGCTCCTACGAGCAGTACTTC.

This clonotype showed up many times. The chain combines TRBV14 with TRBJ1-4; D uncertain. Germline CDR1 SGHDN, CDR2 FVKESK. CDR3 length equals 14 residues. Trimming took 4 bases from V and 4 from J, leaving 10 bases between them. The CDR3 reads CASSPIGDNEKLFF. The CDR3 bases are TGTGCCAGCAGCCCGATTGGCGATAATGAAAAACTGTTTTTT.

This clonotype was counted ten times or more. The rearrangement links TRBV19 to TRBJ1-1; no clear D gene. The CDR3 consists of 13 residues. In germline, CDR1 is LNHDA, CDR2 SQIVND (reference sequence). V gave up 3 bases and J gave up 1 base, with 6 bases separating them. The CDR3 protein is CASSITWNTEAFF. In DNA, the CDR3 is TGTGCCAGTAGTATTACATGGAACACTGAAGCTTTCTTT.

The genes are TRBV27 and TRBJ2-5, with D possibly being TRBD1 or TRBD2 (5 bases each). CDR1 and CDR2 from the germline V gene are MNHEY and SMNVEV (reference sequence). The V end was cut by 3 bases, the J end by 5 bases, with 16 bases between. The CDR3 is made up of 15 amino acids. The CDR3 protein is CASSFRDLRHETQYF. In DNA form, the CDR3 reads TGTGCCAGCAGTTTTCGGGACCTTAGGCACGAGACCCAGTACTTC.

This clonotype occurred many times. This chain connects TRBV27 to TRBJ2-1, with TRBD1 identical over 9 bases. Germline values: CDR1 MNHEY, CDR2 SMNVEV (reference sequence). With V trimmed by 2 bases and J by 4 bases, 9 bases remained unmatched. CDR3 length: 17 amino acids. The CDR3 nucleotides are TGTGCCAGCAGTTTAGTCACAGGGACAGGGTTATACAATGAGCAGTTCTTC. Its protein is CASSLVTGTGLYNEQFF.

This clonotype was recorded many times. V and J are TRBV28 and TRBJ1-6; a possible D gene is TRBD1 (6 bases). CDR1 is MDHEN and CDR2 is SYDVKM in the germline V gene. This CDR3 contains 15 residues. Trimming removed 6 bases at V and 9 bases at J, with 18 bases between. CDR3 nucleotides: TGTGCCAGCAGCCCCCTTTTACAGGGTACTTCACCCCTCCACTTT. As protein: CASSPLLQGTSPLHF.

There are many counts of this clonotype. V usage is TRBV18 and J usage is TRBJ2-1, with TRBD2 matching over 10 bases. Germline V gene sequence: CDR1 KGHSH, CDR2 LQKENI. CDR3 length: 15 residues. J lost 7 bases, V lost 2 bases, and 5 bases had no gene match. The CDR3 loop is CASSPTSGVNNEQFF. CDR3 nucleotide sequence: TGTGCCAGCTCACCAACTAGCGGGGTCAATAATGAGCAGTTCTTC.

At least ten counts were recorded for this clonotype. CDR3 amino acids: CASSPPRAGRSTDTQYF. DNA of the CDR3: TGTGCCAGCTCACCACCGAGGGCAGGGAGGTCCACAGATACGCAGTATTTT. The chain joins TRBV18 to TRBJ2-3, with a weak D call TRBD2 (6 bases). Trimming removed 0 bases at V and 2 bases at J, with 15 bases between. CDR3 size: 17 residues. Germline CDR1 KGHSH, CDR2 LQKENI.

This clonotype has at least ten counts. The chain couples TRBV2 to TRBJ1-2; D might be TRBD1 (5 bases). V dropped 3 bases and J dropped 3 bases, with 8 bases sitting between them. The CDR3 totals 13 residues. Germline V gene sequence: CDR1 SNHLY, CDR2 FYNNEI. The CDR3 DNA reads as TGTGCCAGCAGTGAGACAGCCCACTATGGCTACACCTTC. It specifies CASSETAHYGYTF.

The chain recombines TRBV3-1 with TRBJ2-1, with a tentative D call TRBD2 (7 bases). Per germline, CDR1 LGHDT and CDR2 YNNKEL (reference sequence). Trimming took 0 bases from V and 6 from J, leaving 15 bases between them. The CDR3 contains 16 residues. The CDR3 loop is CASSQDAPGEGNEQFF. CDR3 DNA sequence: TGTGCCAGCAGCCAAGATGCGCCAGGGGAGGGCAATGAGCAGTTCTTC.

In its sample, this clonotype was seen many times. The chain employs TRBV28 and TRBJ1-4; D unclear. V was cut by 6 bases and J by 1 base, with 9 bases left in between. The germline V gene encodes CDR1 MDHEN and CDR2 SYDVKM. The length of the CDR3 is 14 residues. In nucleotides, the CDR3 is TGTGCCAGCAGCCTGATTGGAACTAATGAAAAACTGTTTTTT. This codes for CASSLIGTNEKLFF.

This clonotype has at least ten counts. This chain joins TRBV9 and TRBJ2-1, with D possibly being TRBD1 (6 bases). The germline CDR1 and CDR2 sequences are SGDLS and YYNGEE. This CDR3 has 16 amino acids. The germline V and J ends were trimmed by 1 base and 6 bases, with 17 bases remaining between them. The CDR3 nucleotides are TGTGCCAGCAGCGTAAAAAACAGGGTGGGAAGCAATGAGCAGTTCTTC. It is translated as CASSVKNRVGSNEQFF.

Ten or more counts support this clonotype. The J gene is TRBJ1-1, the V gene TRBV12-3 or TRBV12-4, with a possible D match to TRBD1 (6 bases). The CDR3 consists of 13 residues. The V end lost 7 bases, the J end lost 7 bases, and 16 bases lay between the germline ends. The CDR3 here is CASKSLGQFEAFF. CDR3 bases: TGTGCCAGCAAATCACTCGGACAGTTTGAAGCTTTCTTT.

There are many counts of this clonotype. The chain joins TRBV2 to TRBJ2-7; tentative D call: TRBD2 (6 bases). The CDR3 totals 13 residues. V was cut by 8 bases and J by 4 bases, with 15 bases left in between. Germline V gene lookup returns CDR1 SNHLY and CDR2 FYNNEI. CDR3 amino acids: CASLNSGPYEQYF. The CDR3, as DNA: TGTGCCAGCCTGAATAGCGGTCCGTACGAGCAGTACTTC.

Many counts were recorded for this clonotype. The chain recombines TRBV7-2 with TRBJ1-1; 7 bases are shared with TRBD1. CDR1 and CDR2 from the germline V gene are SGHTA and FQGNSA. There are 14 residues in the CDR3. The ends lost 5 bases at V and 5 bases at J; junction bases unmatched: 8. The CDR3: CASSPHTGETEAFF. Written as DNA, the CDR3 is TGTGCCAGCAGCCCCCATACAGGGGAAACTGAAGCTTTCTTT.

This clonotype was seen repeatedly, ten times or more. V usage is TRBV12-3 or TRBV12-4 and J usage is TRBJ2-1; D is possibly TRBD1 (5 bases). The CDR3 length is 13 residues. The V end lost 5 bases, the J end lost 5 bases, and 10 bases lay between the germline ends. DNA for the CDR3: TGTGCCAGCAGTCCAAGACAGAACAATGAGCAGTTCTTC. Protein product: CASSPRQNNEQFF.

With respect to this clonotype: A read error is possible here, since a much larger clone lies one base away. The chain joins TRBV6-5 to TRBJ2-7; 9 bases map to TRBD1. The CDR3 contains 13 residues. Germline-derived CDR1 and CDR2 are MNHEY and SVGAGI. V lost 4 bases to trimming and J lost 5 bases; unmatched junction nucleotides: 3. Here the CDR3 DNA reads TGTGCCAGCAGTTCGGACAGGGGCGACGAGCAGTACTTC. Translation: CASSSDRGDEQYF.

This clonotype was found many times. The CDR3, as DNA: TGCAGCGTTGTTGGTGAAAATCTTTTGCTGGCTGAAGCTTTCTTT. This codes for CSVVGENLLLAEAFF. The chain employs TRBV29-1 and TRBJ1-1, with D unclear. Between the trimmed V and J ends, which lost 4 bases and 6 bases, there was a span of 21 bases. CDR1 is SQVTM and CDR2 is ANQGSEA in the germline V gene. The CDR3 covers 15 residues. Complete variable domain (other parts from reference TRBV29-1 and TRBJ1-1): SAVISQKPSRDICQRGTSLTIQCQVDSQVTMMFWYRQQPGQSLTLIATANQGSEATYESGFVIDKFPISRPNLTFSTLTVSNMSPEDSSIYLCSVVGENLLLAEAFFGQGTRLTVV.

This clonotype was seen many times. The V and J genes are TRBV27 and TRBJ1-2; 9 nucleotides match TRBD1. The J segment lost 4 bases and the V segment lost 4 bases, leaving 10 bases of the junction unmatched. This CDR3 region has 16 residues. Germline CDR1 MNHEY, CDR2 SMNVEV (reference sequence). In DNA form, the CDR3 reads TGTGCCAGCAGTTCAACCAAGGGACAGGGACTCTATGGCTACACCTTC. Amino acids: CASSSTKGQGLYGYTF.

V and J are TRBV6-2 or TRBV6-3 and TRBJ2-7, with D possibly matching TRBD2 (6 bases). This CDR3 region has 15 residues. V lost 7 bases and J 1 base, leaving 17 bases between the germline ends. The germline CDR1 and CDR2 sequences are MNHEY and SVGEGT. The CDR3 coding sequence is TGTGCCAGCACCCCCGGAGCAGGGAGGTCCTACGAGCAGTACTTC. Its protein is CASTPGAGRSYEQYF.

This chain uses TRBV19 with TRBJ2-7; D is unclear. The length of the CDR3 is 13 residues. Trimming stripped 10 bases from V and 6 bases from J, with 19 bases between. CDR1 and CDR2 (germline): LNHDA, SQIVND (reference sequence). The CDR3 loop is CATSPVGYGEQYF. DNA of the CDR3: TGTGCCACCTCCCCGGTGGGGTACGGCGAGCAGTACTTC.

Many counts were recorded for this clonotype. CDR3 DNA sequence: TGTGCCAGCTCCCTAGACAGGGGGTTCGGGCAGCCCCAGCATTTT. This sequence encodes CASSLDRGFGQPQHF. The chain employs TRBV18 and TRBJ1-5; 9 bases line up with TRBD1. The CDR3 loop spans 15 amino acids. Per the germline V gene, CDR1 is KGHSH and CDR2 is LQKENI. J gave up 7 bases and V 6 bases, and 10 bases lay outside the gene matches.

The genes are TRBV12-3 or TRBV12-4 and TRBJ2-3; D gene ambiguous. The CDR3 sequence is 16 residues long. Trimming pared 0 bases from V and 0 bases from J, leaving 10 bases between. The chain's CDR3 is CASSLAGYKSTDTQYF. The CDR3, as DNA: TGTGCCAGCAGTTTAGCCGGATATAAGAGCACAGATACGCAGTATTTT.